This entry lists 13 T cell receptor beta chains sequenced from one sample in a study of siplizumab effects on memory and regulatory T cells. Some clones are missing from TCRdb's copy, which holds only in-frame ones; the method was immunoSEQ multiplex PCR. Of around 61,000 clones listed, about 98% are singletons. Sample: naive CD8+ T cells sorted from blood. The receptors originated from a human donor in good health.

The chain recombines TRBV2 with TRBJ1-1; D is perhaps TRBD1 (5 bases). V was trimmed by 7 bases and J by 1 base, leaving 10 bases between them. The V gene's germline CDR1 is SNHLY and CDR2 FYNNEI. This CDR3 spans 13 amino acids. As DNA, the CDR3 is TGTGCCAGCAAAGGGACGGCGAACACTGAAGCTTTCTTT. Its translation: CASKGTANTEAFF.

The genes are TRBV19 and TRBJ2-7; 7 bases fit TRBD2. This CDR3 comprises 11 residues. The germline CDR1 and CDR2 sequences are LNHDA and SQIVND (reference sequence). V lost 11 bases, J lost 3 bases, and 4 bases stayed unmatched. The CDR3 DNA follows: TGTGCCGTGGGGACTATCTACGAGCAGTACTTC. Translating gives CAVGTIYEQYF.

The sample holds one count of this clone. This rearrangement joins TRBV4-1 to TRBJ1-2; D is unresolved. The CDR3 length is 15 residues. V lost 3 bases and J lost 0, with 11 bases in between. The germline V gene encodes CDR1 MGHRA and CDR2 YSYEKL. The CDR3, as DNA: TGCGCCAGCAGCCAGGAAGGGTTAGCTAACTATGGCTACACCTTC. It encodes CASSQEGLANYGYTF.

The V gene is TRBV11-2, the J gene TRBJ2-1; 10 bases align to TRBD2. The CDR3 is made up of 17 amino acids. CDR1 and CDR2 from the germline V gene are SGHAT and FQNNGV. The J segment lost 4 bases and the V segment lost 0 bases, leaving 6 bases of the junction unmatched. In nucleotides, the CDR3 is TGTGCCAGCAGCTTAGATTACCTAGCGGGAGCTTACAATGAGCAGTTCTTC. Its translation: CASSLDYLAGAYNEQFF.

The chain recombines TRBV6-1 with TRBJ2-7; the match to TRBD2 covers 7 bases. Germline V CDR1 and CDR2: MNHNS, SASEGT. V lost 1 base to trimming and J lost 3 bases; unmatched junction nucleotides: 9. The CDR3 has 16 amino acids. Here the CDR3 DNA reads TGTGCCAGCAGTGAAGAGGAGGCGGGAGACATCTACGAGCAGTACTTC. Residues: CASSEEEAGDIYEQYF.

The rearrangement joins TRBV25-1 to TRBJ2-5; tentative D call: TRBD2 (5 bases). V lost 2 bases and J lost 10, with 17 bases in between. The length of the CDR3 is 14 residues. CDR1 and CDR2 from the germline V gene are MGHDK and SYGVNS. The CDR3 spells CASSESDLLGDQYF. The DNA for the CDR3 is TGTGCCAGCAGTGAAAGCGACCTCTTGGGAGACCAGTACTTC.

V gene TRBV27 combines with J gene TRBJ2-7; the D is unclear. Germline CDR1 reads MNHEY; CDR2 reads SMNVEV (reference sequence). V was trimmed by 3 bases and J by 2 bases, leaving 11 bases between them. The length of the CDR3 is 14 residues. CDR3 amino acids: CASSLVSAPYEQYF. In nucleotides, the CDR3 is TGTGCCAGCAGTTTGGTGTCTGCCCCCTACGAGCAGTACTTC.

The chain links TRBV25-1 to TRBJ2-3, with a weak D call TRBD2 (6 bases). Germline-derived CDR1 and CDR2 are MGHDK and SYGVNS. CDR3 length: 18 residues. V shed 0 bases and J shed 1 base, with 17 bases lying between them. This CDR3 is CASSEYQSTGVGTDTQYF. The CDR3 nucleotides read TGTGCCAGCAGTGAATACCAGAGTACGGGAGTGGGCACAGATACGCAGTATTTT.

The V gene is TRBV30, the J gene TRBJ2-7; 12 positions match TRBD2. There are 14 residues in the CDR3. Germline V gene data show CDR1 as GTSNPN and CDR2 as SVGIG (reference sequence). J was trimmed by 4 bases and V by 3 bases; bases with no gene match: 4. The CDR3 bases are TGTGCCTGGAGACCGACTAGCGGGAGTTACGAGCAGTACTTC. This sequence encodes CAWRPTSGSYEQYF.

DNA of the CDR3: TGCGCCAGCAGTTACCGGGACAGCCTAAATTACGAGCAGTACTTC. This codes for CASSYRDSLNYEQYF. V usage is TRBV5-1 and J usage is TRBJ2-7, with 7 positions matching TRBD1. This CDR3 region has 15 residues. The germline CDR1 and CDR2 sequences are SGHRS and YFSETQ. Trimming at V came to 5 bases and at J to 4 bases, leaving 12 bases not matched to a gene.

This chain connects TRBV7-9 to TRBJ2-7; 7 nucleotides align to TRBD1. The V and J ends lost 5 bases and 4 bases, in that order; junction bases with no gene match: 11. There are 15 residues in the CDR3. Germline V gives CDR1 SEHNR, CDR2 FQNEAQ (reference sequence). The CDR3 spells CASSRDSDMGYEQYF. Here the CDR3 DNA reads TGTGCCAGCAGCCGGGACAGCGATATGGGGTACGAGCAGTACTTC.

This clone was picked up a small number of times. The chain couples TRBV2 to TRBJ1-2, with unresolved D. The CDR3 length is 10 residues. Trimming cost V 11 bases and J 7 bases, with 11 bases left between them. CDR1 and CDR2 from the germline V gene are SNHLY and FYNNEI. Here the CDR3 DNA reads TGTGCCTGGTTAAGGTTTGGCTACACCTTC. This translates into CAWLRFGYTF.

This chain joins TRBV9 and TRBJ1-1, with a weak D call TRBD1 (6 bases). The germline V gene has CDR1 SGDLS and CDR2 YYNGEE. Between the trimmed V and J ends, which lost 4 bases and 1 base, there was a span of 17 bases. The CDR3 is made up of 16 amino acids. The CDR3: CASSPSPGTPNTEAFF. In DNA, the CDR3 is TGTGCCAGCAGCCCATCGCCCGGGACACCGAACACTGAAGCTTTCTTT.